This T cell receptor beta chain was sequenced in a study of blood T cell repertoires in COVID-19. Across the study: Both acute and convalescent COVID-19 samples were obtained from the United States, Italy and Spain. Nucleic acid was either cDNA or gDNA, and it came from T cells, B-cell-depleted T cells, or PBMCs.

The table came from immunoSEQ multiplex PCR; TCRdb's copy has only in-frame clones and leaves some out. The table includes 65,000 to 80,000 clones, 80% to 90% detected once. The length of the CDR3 is 14 residues. Trimming removed 4 bases at V and 4 bases at J, with 11 bases between. Germline CDR1 reads SGHRS; CDR2 reads YFSETQ. This sequence was found in a man aged 45-60 years with active COVID-19. The J gene is TRBJ2-2, the V gene TRBV5-1, with D perhaps matching TRBD2 (5 bases). The sample consisted of peripheral blood. As DNA, the CDR3 is TGCGCCAGCAGCCCTCTAGCTAGCACCGGGGAGCTGTTTTTT. It codes for CASSPLASTGELFF.